The 14 T cell receptor beta chains below come from one sample, sequenced in a study of blood T cell repertoires in COVID-19. The repertoire was sequenced with immunoSEQ multiplex PCR; TCRdb's copy has only in-frame clones and lacks some. The sample has approximately 240,000 clones, around four fifths seen once. Sequenced input: peripheral blood. All receptors come from a woman older than 75 with active or convalescent COVID-19.

The chain is built from TRBV6-4 and TRBJ2-3; 11 bases fit TRBD2. With 3 bases clipped from V and 1 base from J, the junction kept 6 bases outside the gene matches. Germline CDR1 is MRHNA and CDR2 is SNTAGT. The CDR3 sequence is 17 residues long. The CDR3 DNA reads TGTGCCAGCAGTGAACGGGCTAGCGGGGGGCGCACAGATACGCAGTATTTT. Translating gives CASSERASGGRTDTQYF.

The chain combines TRBV5-1 with TRBJ2-7; D is perhaps TRBD2 (5 bases). The length of the CDR3 is 16 residues. CDR1 and CDR2 (germline): SGHRS, YFSETQ. Trimming removed 4 bases from V and 0 bases from J, with 17 bases in between. The CDR3 sequence: CASSPSVLANSYEQYF. As DNA, the CDR3 is TGCGCCAGCAGCCCCAGTGTTCTAGCTAACTCCTACGAGCAGTACTTC.

The chain carries TRBV27 and TRBJ2-3; the match to TRBD1 covers 7 bases. Germline V gene lookup returns CDR1 MNHEY and CDR2 SMNVEV (reference sequence). This CDR3 contains 15 residues. The ends lost 4 bases at V and 5 bases at J; junction bases unmatched: 9. The chain's CDR3 is CASSSRQGVLDTQYF. The DNA of the CDR3 is TGTGCCAGCAGTTCCAGGCAGGGGGTATTAGATACGCAGTATTTT.

V is TRBV19 and J is TRBJ2-1, with D possibly TRBD1 on 6 matching bases. The CDR3 covers 13 residues. Trimming took off 6 bases at V and 4 bases at J, with 10 bases between the two ends. Germline assignment: CDR1 LNHDA and CDR2 SQIVND (reference sequence). The CDR3 sequence is CASRVQGYNEQFF. CDR3 bases: TGTGCCAGTAGAGTCCAGGGGTACAATGAGCAGTTCTTC.

This CDR3 reads CASRTDGSNQPQHF. DNA for the CDR3: TGTGCCAGCAGAACCGACGGGAGCAATCAGCCCCAGCATTTT. This chain uses TRBV2 with TRBJ1-5; unclear D gene. CDR3 length equals 14 residues. Germline CDR1 reads SNHLY; CDR2 reads FYNNEI. Trimming removed 6 bases from V and 1 base from J, with 10 bases in between.

The rearrangement links TRBV19 to TRBJ1-1; D may be TRBD1 (6 bases). The germline gives CDR1 LNHDA, CDR2 SQIVND (reference sequence). The CDR3 contains 17 residues. Deletions cut 3 bases from V and 2 bases from J, with 19 bases between. The CDR3 sequence is CASSMFTRDTRNTEAFF. The CDR3 nucleotides are TGTGCCAGTAGTATGTTCACTCGGGACACACGAAACACTGAAGCTTTCTTT.

This clone was observed once. This chain connects TRBV10-3 to TRBJ1-3, with D unresolved. Germline V gene data show CDR1 as ENHRY and CDR2 as SYGVKD. V was pared by 6 bases and J by 0 bases, with 9 bases between. The CDR3 extends over 14 amino acids. The CDR3 reads CAISGSYSGNTIYF. CDR3 DNA: TGTGCCATCAGCGGGTCTTACTCTGGAAACACCATATATTTT.

The gene calls are TRBV6-5 and TRBJ2-5; TRBD1 aligns across 8 bases. After removal of 6 bases from V and 1 base from J, the junction contained 1 base not matched to a gene. This CDR3 spans 13 amino acids. Germline V gene sequence: CDR1 MNHEY, CDR2 SVGAGI. CDR3 nucleotide sequence: TGTGCCAGCAGCAGGGGGCCCCAAGAGACCCAGTACTTC. Translation gives CASSRGPQETQYF.

This chain uses TRBV9 with TRBJ1-1, with no clear D. The germline CDR1 and CDR2 sequences are SGDLS and YYNGEE. Trimming stripped 4 bases from V and 3 bases from J, with 13 bases between. CDR3 length equals 14 residues. The CDR3 region is CASSPRPDYTEAFF. Written as DNA, the CDR3 is TGTGCCAGCAGCCCCCGACCTGACTACACTGAAGCTTTCTTT.

The chain uses TRBV9 and TRBJ2-2, with D perhaps matching TRBD1 (7 bases). Trimming shortened V by 2 bases and J by 5 bases, and 13 bases separated the two germline ends. Germline-derived CDR1 and CDR2 are SGDLS and YYNGEE. The CDR3 runs to 15 residues. Here the CDR3 reads CASSVRGEKTGELFF. DNA for the CDR3: TGTGCCAGCAGCGTCAGGGGGGAGAAAACCGGGGAGCTGTTTTTT.

This clone was detected only a few times. V is TRBV3-1 (or the pseudogene TRBV3-2) and J is TRBJ2-3; D is undetermined. The CDR3 extends over 13 amino acids. Per the germline V gene, CDR1 is LGHDT and CDR2 is YNNKEL (reference sequence). V gave up 6 bases and J gave up 4 bases, with 11 bases separating them. This CDR3 is CASSYMAADTQYF. The DNA of the CDR3 is TGTGCCAGCAGTTATATGGCGGCAGATACGCAGTATTTT.

The gene calls are TRBV7-6 and TRBJ1-2; tentative D call: TRBD1 (6 bases). The CDR3 runs to 12 residues. Trimming left V 5 bases short and J 7 bases short, with 11 bases between. CDR1 and CDR2 (germline): SGHVS, FNYEAQ. DNA of the CDR3: TGTGCCAGCAGCCCGGGACAAGGTGGCTACACCTTC. Its translation is CASSPGQGGYTF.

The rearrangement uses TRBV19 and TRBJ2-2, with TRBD1 matching over 7 bases. Germline trimming cut 4 bases from V and 1 base from J; bases unmatched to any gene: 6. CDR3 size: 16 residues. The V gene's germline CDR1 is LNHDA and CDR2 SQIVND (reference sequence). The CDR3 here is CASSTTRGRNTGELFF. The DNA of the CDR3 is TGTGCCAGTAGTACTACCAGGGGGAGGAACACCGGGGAGCTGTTTTTT.

V gene TRBV3-1 (or the pseudogene TRBV3-2) combines with J gene TRBJ1-2; tentative D call: TRBD1 (6 bases). Germline assignment: CDR1 LGHDT and CDR2 YNNKEL (reference sequence). V was cut by 1 base and J by 3 bases, with 12 bases left in between. This CDR3 comprises 15 residues. For the CDR3, the DNA is TGTGCCAGCAGCCAAGTTGCGGGGGCGTACTATGGCTACACCTTC. Encoded protein: CASSQVAGAYYGYTF.